The clone carrying this TCR beta chain was seen many times. What it recognizes is unknown. What was amplified from RNA transcripts were TCR beta CDR3 regions. Carried out on the TCR CDR3, a first-round RT-PCR used the HTBI primer set. TCRdb fed the multiplex PCR reads into MiXCR, producing one record per CDR3 protein. This table has roughly 200,000 distinct CDR3 sequences, approximately 20% appearing once. Germline trimming cut 5 bases from V and 4 bases from J; bases unmatched to any gene: 5. The germline V gene encodes CDR1 WSHSY and CDR2 SAAADI. CDR3 length: 14 residues. The sample is drawn from a study of T cells in Graves' hyperthyroidism and ophthalmopathy. Study-level findings and limits: Stable hyperthyroidism and ophthalmopathy were separated using 13 V-J signatures.

Stable Graves' hyperthyroidism denoted no ophthalmopathy progression over 18 months. The V call is TRBV10-2, the J call TRBJ2-3, with TRBD1 identical over 8 bases. The sample consisted of blood. The TCR comes from a man aged 35-49 years with Graves' hyperthyroidism. The CDR3 DNA is TGCGCCAGCAGTCAAGGACAGGGACCAGATACGCAGTATTTT. Translation: CASSQGQGPDTQYF.